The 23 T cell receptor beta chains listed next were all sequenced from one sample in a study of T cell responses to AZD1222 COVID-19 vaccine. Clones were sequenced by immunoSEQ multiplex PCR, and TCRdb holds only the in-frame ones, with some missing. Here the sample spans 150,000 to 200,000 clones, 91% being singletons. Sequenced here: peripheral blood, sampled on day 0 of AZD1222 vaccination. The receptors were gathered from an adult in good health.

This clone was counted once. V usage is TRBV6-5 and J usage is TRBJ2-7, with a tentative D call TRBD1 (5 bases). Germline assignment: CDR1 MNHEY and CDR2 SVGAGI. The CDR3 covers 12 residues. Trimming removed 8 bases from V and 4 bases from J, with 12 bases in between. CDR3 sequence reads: CASGASSYEQYF. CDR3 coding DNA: TGTGCCAGCGGGGCTAGTAGTTACGAGCAGTACTTC.

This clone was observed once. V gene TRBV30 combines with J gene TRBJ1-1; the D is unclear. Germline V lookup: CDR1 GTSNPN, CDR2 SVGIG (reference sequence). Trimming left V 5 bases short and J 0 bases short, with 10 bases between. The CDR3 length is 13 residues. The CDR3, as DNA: TGTGCCTGGCGTAAAGACTTGAACACTGAAGCTTTCTTT. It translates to CAWRKDLNTEAFF.

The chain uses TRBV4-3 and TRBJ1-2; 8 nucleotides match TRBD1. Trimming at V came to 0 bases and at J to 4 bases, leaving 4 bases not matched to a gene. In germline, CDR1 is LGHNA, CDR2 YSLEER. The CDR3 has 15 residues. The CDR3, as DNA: TGCGCCAGCAGCCAAGACAGGGGGCAAATCTATGGCTACACCTTC. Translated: CASSQDRGQIYGYTF.

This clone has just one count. CDR3 protein: CASSLRGLGRGEGEAFF. The CDR3 bases are TGTGCCAGCAGTTTGCGCGGGCTGGGACGGGGGGAGGGTGAAGCTTTCTTT. V is TRBV28 and J is TRBJ1-1, with D possibly matching TRBD1 (5 bases). The CDR3 consists of 17 residues. Germline loops: CDR1 MDHEN, CDR2 SYDVKM. With 3 bases removed from V and 7 bases from J, the gap between germline ends came to 24 bases.

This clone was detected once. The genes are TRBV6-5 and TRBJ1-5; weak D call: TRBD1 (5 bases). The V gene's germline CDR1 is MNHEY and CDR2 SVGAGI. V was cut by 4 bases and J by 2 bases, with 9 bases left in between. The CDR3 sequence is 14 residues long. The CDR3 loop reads CASSSIQGNQPQHF. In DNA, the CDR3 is TGTGCCAGCAGTTCCATACAGGGCAATCAGCCCCAGCATTTT.

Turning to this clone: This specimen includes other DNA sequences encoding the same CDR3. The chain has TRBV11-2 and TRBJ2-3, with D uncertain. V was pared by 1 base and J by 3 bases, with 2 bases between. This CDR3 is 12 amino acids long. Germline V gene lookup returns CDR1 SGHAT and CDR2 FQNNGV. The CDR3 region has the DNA TGTGCCAGCAGCTTAGGAACAGATACGCAGTATTTT. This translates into CASSLGTDTQYF.

The CDR3 DNA is TGTGCCAGCAGTTCCAGGAACTATGGCTACACCTTC. It translates to CASSSRNYGYTF. The rearrangement uses TRBV28 and TRBJ1-2; D is unclear. Germline V gives CDR1 MDHEN, CDR2 SYDVKM. This CDR3 is 12 amino acids long. V shed 4 bases and J shed 2 bases, with 5 bases lying between them.

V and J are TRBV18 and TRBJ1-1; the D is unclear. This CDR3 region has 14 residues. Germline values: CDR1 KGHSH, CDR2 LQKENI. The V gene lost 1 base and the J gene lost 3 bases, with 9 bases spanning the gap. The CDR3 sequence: CASSPQEKDTEAFF. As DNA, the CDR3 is TGTGCCAGCTCACCACAAGAAAAGGACACTGAAGCTTTCTTT.

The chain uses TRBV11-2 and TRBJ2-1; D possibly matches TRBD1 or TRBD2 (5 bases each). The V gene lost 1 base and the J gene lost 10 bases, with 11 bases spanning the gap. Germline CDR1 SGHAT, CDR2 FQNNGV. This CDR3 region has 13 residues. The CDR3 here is CASSLGEWGEQFF. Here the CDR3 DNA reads TGTGCCAGCAGCTTAGGGGAGTGGGGGGAGCAGTTCTTC. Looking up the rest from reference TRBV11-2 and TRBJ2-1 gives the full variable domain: EAGVAQSPRYKIIEKRQSVAFWCNPISGHATLYWYQQILGQGPKLLIQFQNNGVVDDSQLPKDRFSAERLKGVDSTLKIQPAKLEDSAVYLCASSLGEWGEQFFGPGTRLTVL.

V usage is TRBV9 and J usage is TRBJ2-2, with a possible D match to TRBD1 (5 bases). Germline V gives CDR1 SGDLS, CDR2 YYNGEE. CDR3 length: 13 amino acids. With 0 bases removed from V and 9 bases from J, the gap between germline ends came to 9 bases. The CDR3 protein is CASSVARGRELFF. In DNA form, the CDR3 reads TGTGCCAGCAGCGTAGCAAGGGGCCGGGAGCTGTTTTTT.

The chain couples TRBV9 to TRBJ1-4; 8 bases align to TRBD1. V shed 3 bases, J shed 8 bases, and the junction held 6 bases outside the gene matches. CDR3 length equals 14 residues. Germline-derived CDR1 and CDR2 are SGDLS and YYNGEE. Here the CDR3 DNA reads TGTGCCAGCAGCGGACAGGGGATTAAGGAAAAACTGTTTTTT. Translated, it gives CASSGQGIKEKLFF.

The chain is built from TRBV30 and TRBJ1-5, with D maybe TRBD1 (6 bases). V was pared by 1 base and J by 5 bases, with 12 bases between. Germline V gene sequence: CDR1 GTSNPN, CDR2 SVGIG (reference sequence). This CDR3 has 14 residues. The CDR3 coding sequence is TGTGCCTGGAGTGCCCTCAGGGGTCATCAGCCCCAGCATTTT. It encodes CAWSALRGHQPQHF.

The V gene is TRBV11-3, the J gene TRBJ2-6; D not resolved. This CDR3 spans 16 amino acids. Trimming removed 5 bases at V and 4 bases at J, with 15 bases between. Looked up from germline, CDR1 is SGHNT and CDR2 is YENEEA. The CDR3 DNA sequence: TGTGCCAGCAGCAAAGTGGAAAGGTCCGGGGCCAACGTCCTGACTTTC. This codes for CASSKVERSGANVLTF.

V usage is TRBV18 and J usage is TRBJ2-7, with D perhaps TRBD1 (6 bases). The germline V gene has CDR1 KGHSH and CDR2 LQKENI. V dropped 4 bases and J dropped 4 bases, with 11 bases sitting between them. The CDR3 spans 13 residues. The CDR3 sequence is CASSQEQGYEQYF. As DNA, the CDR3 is TGTGCCAGCTCACAAGAACAGGGTTACGAGCAGTACTTC.

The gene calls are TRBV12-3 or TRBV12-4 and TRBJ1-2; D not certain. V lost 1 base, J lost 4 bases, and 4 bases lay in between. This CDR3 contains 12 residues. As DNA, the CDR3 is TGTGCCAGCAGTTTAGAAAGCTATGGCTACACCTTC. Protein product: CASSLESYGYTF.

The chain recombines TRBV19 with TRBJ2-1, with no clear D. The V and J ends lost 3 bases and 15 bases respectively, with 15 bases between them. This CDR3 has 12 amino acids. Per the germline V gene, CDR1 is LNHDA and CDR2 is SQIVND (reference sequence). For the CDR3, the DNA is TGTGCCAGTAGTATCGGTAATTCGGTGCTGTTCTTC. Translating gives CASSIGNSVLFF. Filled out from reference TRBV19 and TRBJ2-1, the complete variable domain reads DGGITQSPKYLFRKEGQNVTLSCEQNLNHDAMYWYRQDPGQGLRLIYYSQIVNDFQKGDIAEGYSVSREKKESFPLTVTSAQKNPTAFYLCASSIGNSVLFFGPGTRLTVL.

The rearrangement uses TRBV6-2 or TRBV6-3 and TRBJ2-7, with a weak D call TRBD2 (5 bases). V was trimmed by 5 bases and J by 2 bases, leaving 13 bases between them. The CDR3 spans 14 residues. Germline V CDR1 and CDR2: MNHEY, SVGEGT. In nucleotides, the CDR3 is TGTGCCAGCAGTCTCCCGGACGGGACCTACGAGCAGTACTTC. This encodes CASSLPDGTYEQYF.

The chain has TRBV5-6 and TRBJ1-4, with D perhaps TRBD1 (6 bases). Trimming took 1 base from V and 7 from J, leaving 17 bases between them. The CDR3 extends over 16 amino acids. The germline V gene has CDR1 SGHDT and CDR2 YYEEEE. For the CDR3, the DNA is TGTGCCAGCAGCTTGAAATCGGCGGGGGCCGGTGAAAAACTGTTTTTT. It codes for CASSLKSAGAGEKLFF.

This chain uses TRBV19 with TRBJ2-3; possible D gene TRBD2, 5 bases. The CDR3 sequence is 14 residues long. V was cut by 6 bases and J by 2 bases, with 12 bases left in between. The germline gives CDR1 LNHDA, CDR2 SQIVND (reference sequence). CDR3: CASSLTSLTDTQYF. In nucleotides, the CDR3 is TGTGCCAGTAGCCTTACTAGTCTCACAGATACGCAGTATTTT.

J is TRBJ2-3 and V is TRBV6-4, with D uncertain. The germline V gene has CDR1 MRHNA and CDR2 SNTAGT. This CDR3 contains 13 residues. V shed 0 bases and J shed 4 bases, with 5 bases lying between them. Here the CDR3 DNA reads TGTGCCAGCAGTGACTCTCTAGCAGATACGCAGTATTTT. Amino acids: CASSDSLADTQYF.

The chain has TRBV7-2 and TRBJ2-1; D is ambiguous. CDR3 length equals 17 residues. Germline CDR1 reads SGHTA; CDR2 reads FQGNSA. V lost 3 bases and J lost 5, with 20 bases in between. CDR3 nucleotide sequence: TGTGCCAGCAGCTTTAACCCAAGCGCCCGGTTTAACAATGAGCAGTTCTTC. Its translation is CASSFNPSARFNNEQFF.

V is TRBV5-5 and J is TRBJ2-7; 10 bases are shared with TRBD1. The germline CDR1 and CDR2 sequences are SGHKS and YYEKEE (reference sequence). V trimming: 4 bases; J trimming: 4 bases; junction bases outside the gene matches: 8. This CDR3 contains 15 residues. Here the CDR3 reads CASSPNRDRGYEQYF. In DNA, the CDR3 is TGTGCCAGCAGCCCGAACCGGGACAGGGGTTACGAGCAGTACTTC.

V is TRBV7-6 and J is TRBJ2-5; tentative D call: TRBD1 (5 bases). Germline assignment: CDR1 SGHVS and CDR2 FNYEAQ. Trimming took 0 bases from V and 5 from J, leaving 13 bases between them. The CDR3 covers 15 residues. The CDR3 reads CASSLAGRAEETQYF. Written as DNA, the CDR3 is TGTGCCAGCAGCTTAGCTGGCAGGGCGGAGGAGACCCAGTACTTC.